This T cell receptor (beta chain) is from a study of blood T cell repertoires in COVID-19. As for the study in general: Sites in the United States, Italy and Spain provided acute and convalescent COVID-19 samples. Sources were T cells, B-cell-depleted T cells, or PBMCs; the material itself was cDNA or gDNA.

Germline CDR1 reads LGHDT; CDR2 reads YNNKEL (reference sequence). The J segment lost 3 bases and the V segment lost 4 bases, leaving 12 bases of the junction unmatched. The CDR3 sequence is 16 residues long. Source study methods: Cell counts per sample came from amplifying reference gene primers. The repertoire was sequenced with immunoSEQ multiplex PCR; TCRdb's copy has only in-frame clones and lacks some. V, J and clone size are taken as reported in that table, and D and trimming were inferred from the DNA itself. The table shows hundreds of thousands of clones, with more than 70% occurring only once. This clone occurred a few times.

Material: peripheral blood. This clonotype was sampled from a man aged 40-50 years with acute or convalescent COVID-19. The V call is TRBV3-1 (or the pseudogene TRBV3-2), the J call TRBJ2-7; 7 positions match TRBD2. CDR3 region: CASSRLGREANYEQYF. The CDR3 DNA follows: TGTGCCAGCAGCCGCCTGGGACGGGAGGCTAACTACGAGCAGTACTTC.